A single sample is the source of the 11 T cell receptor beta chains below, sequenced in a study of identifying expanded T cells in peripheral blood. Here immunoSEQ multiplex PCR was the method, and the copy in TCRdb shows in-frame clones only, minus some. The sample carries roughly 61,000 clones, roughly nine tenths recorded once. The sample consisted of blood. The origin of the receptors is a person aged 18-70 years in good health.

This chain uses TRBV5-1 with TRBJ2-1, with 9 bases fitting TRBD2. Germline V gene sequence: CDR1 SGHRS, CDR2 YFSETQ. CDR3 length: 15 residues. Losses at the gene ends were 0 bases for V and 5 bases for J; bases not matched to a gene: 3. The CDR3 DNA reads as TGCGCCAGCAGCTTGGGGCTAGCGGGAAACAATGAGCAGTTCTTC. Amino acid sequence: CASSLGLAGNNEQFF.

This chain uses TRBV5-5 with TRBJ2-2, with 9 bases that match TRBD1. CDR3 length: 14 amino acids. Trimming took 8 bases from V and 5 from J; bases not matched to a gene: 7. CDR1 SGHKS and CDR2 YYEKEE come from the germline V gene (reference sequence). The CDR3 nucleotides read TGTGCCAGGACCTCGACAGGGGGAACCGGGGAGCTGTTTTTT. It codes for CARTSTGGTGELFF.

The chain has TRBV19 and TRBJ2-2; D uncertain. V was trimmed by 4 bases and J by 0 bases, leaving 12 bases between them. This CDR3 comprises 16 residues. Germline assignment: CDR1 LNHDA and CDR2 SQIVND (reference sequence). The DNA for the CDR3 is TGTGCCAGTAGTAGGGATTCAGTAACGAACACCGGGGAGCTGTTTTTT. This gives the protein CASSRDSVTNTGELFF.

This clone was recorded once. The chain combines TRBV5-1 with TRBJ2-2; 13 nucleotides align to TRBD2. There are 18 residues in the CDR3. With V trimmed by 4 bases and J by 7 bases, 13 bases remained unmatched. Germline V CDR1 and CDR2: SGHRS, YFSETQ. CDR3: CASSMRTSGSFMGGELFF. CDR3 sequence (DNA): TGCGCCAGCAGCATGAGGACTAGCGGGAGCTTCATGGGCGGGGAGCTGTTTTTT.

The gene calls are TRBV2 and TRBJ2-7; the match to TRBD2 covers 9 bases. The CDR3 contains 13 residues. CDR1 and CDR2 (germline): SNHLY, FYNNEI. Trimming cost V 9 bases and J 4 bases; bases outside gene matches: 7. The CDR3 DNA reads as TGTGCCAGTCAAAGCGGGAGGCAATACGAGCAGTACTTC. As protein: CASQSGRQYEQYF.

The chain is built from TRBV7-2 and TRBJ1-1; perhaps TRBD1 as D (5 bases). With 2 bases removed from V and 1 base from J, the gap between germline ends came to 17 bases. Germline CDR1 SGHTA, CDR2 FQGNSA. The CDR3 covers 17 residues. CDR3 nucleotides: TGTGCCAGCAGCTTACCGATCCTAAGGGGTCAGAACACTGAAGCTTTCTTT. Protein: CASSLPILRGQNTEAFF.

The chain links TRBV11-2 to TRBJ1-2; D is unresolved. With 2 bases removed from V and 0 bases from J, the gap between germline ends came to 13 bases. Looked up from germline, CDR1 is SGHAT and CDR2 is FQNNGV. The CDR3 covers 16 residues. CDR3 bases: TGTGCCAGCAGCTTATCAGCGGCAGCAGCTAACTATGGCTACACCTTC. Its protein is CASSLSAAAANYGYTF.

The V call is TRBV9, the J call TRBJ1-3; a possible D gene is TRBD1 (5 bases). This CDR3 spans 15 amino acids. Trimming cost V 2 bases and J 2 bases, with 11 bases left between them. Per germline, CDR1 SGDLS and CDR2 YYNGEE. The CDR3 sequence is CASSVTGGAGNTIYF. CDR3 DNA sequence: TGTGCCAGCAGCGTTACAGGAGGCGCTGGAAACACCATATATTTT.

The rearrangement links TRBV27 to TRBJ1-6; D gene uncertain. With 8 bases removed from V and 0 bases from J, the gap between germline ends came to 14 bases. CDR1 is MNHEY and CDR2 is SMNVEV in the germline V gene (reference sequence). The CDR3 runs to 16 residues. This CDR3 reads CASARPMSSYNSPLHF. The CDR3 DNA follows: TGTGCCAGCGCCCGCCCGATGAGCTCCTATAATTCACCCCTCCACTTT.

The chain joins TRBV28 to TRBJ1-4, with D unresolved. Between the trimmed V and J ends, which lost 7 bases and 6 bases, there was a span of 12 bases. Germline-derived CDR1 and CDR2 are MDHEN and SYDVKM. CDR3 size: 13 residues. The DNA of the CDR3 is TGTGCCAGCAATGTAGCTTTTGATGAAAAACTGTTTTTT. It specifies CASNVAFDEKLFF.

The chain is built from TRBV29-1 and TRBJ2-5; D is perhaps TRBD1 or TRBD2 (5 bases each). V lost 6 bases and J 4 bases, leaving 24 bases between the germline ends. Germline loops: CDR1 SQVTM, CDR2 ANQGSEA. The CDR3 is 16 amino acids. The CDR3 DNA sequence: TGCAGCGTACTGGGGGACCGAGACAAGCTTATAGAGACCCAGTACTTC. Its protein is CSVLGDRDKLIETQYF.